This T cell receptor (beta chain) was profiled in a study of CD8+ T cells in alopecia areata (dated by TCRdb to the late 2010s). With regard to the full study: The treated patients, all with moderate-to-severe alopecia areata, were enrolled in an open-label pilot trial of oral tofacitinib given at 5 to 10 mg twice daily. Tofacitinib was given for 6 to 18 months, followed by 6 months of follow-up off drug to assess delayed response and recurrence. High-throughput TCRbeta sequencing was used to examine T cell clonal expansion in alopecia areata in both the C3H/HeJ mouse model and human patients. Human TCRbeta sequencing covered scalp tissue and sorted CD4+ and CD8+ peripheral blood T cells from patchy and totalis/universalis alopecia areata patients and healthy controls. Biopsies were taken from tofacitinib-treated patients at baseline and again at 4 and 24 weeks into treatment, and several of those patients also had a later scalp biopsy. Clonality in the scalp was compared among normal scalp (n=4), patchy alopecia areata scalp (n=8), and alopecia totalis/universalis scalp (n=8). RNA was obtained with the PAXgene miRNA kit for fixed scalp, the miRNeasy kit for PBMCs, and the RNeasy kit for mouse skin. immunoSEQ multiplex PCR using 35 Vbeta forward primers and 13 Jbeta reverse primers was used to amplify TCRbeta CDR3 regions.

Libraries came from the immunoSEQ multiplex PCR assay. To provide template for TCR sequencing, every sample had RNA extracted and reverse transcribed into cDNA. First-strand cDNA was synthesized with SuperScript III using a 2:1 mix of oligo-dT and random hexamers. Amplification bias was assessed with a synthetic immune receptor repertoire, and residual bias was removed computationally. The authors' analysis ran thus. After raw reads were preprocessed to remove errors, the CDR3 was defined following IMGT conventions as running from the conserved cysteine to phenylalanine. To get clonality, Shannon entropy was normalized by log2 of the number of productive unique TCRs and the result was subtracted from 1. Whether each scalp clone was CD4 or CD8 was inferred by checking scalp TCRbeta sequences against the CD4 and CD8 repertoires from sorted blood. What TCRdb holds here is the immuneACCESS table cut down to in-frame rearrangements. Part of the clones is not present; checked against another copy, under half of the missing clones reflect an unresolved V gene, and the others are unexplained. V, J and clone size are taken as reported in that table, and D and trimming were inferred from the DNA itself. For this sample the table gives some 150,000 clones, of which approximately 70% were detected only once. The top ten constitute 11% of the sample.

General conclusions and limits of the study: Resident alphabeta T cells in normal human skin are also sequenced, complicating scalp TCR repertoire analysis, unlike mouse skin dominated by gammadelta T cells. Compared with normal scalp, lesional scalp, particularly in alopecia totalis/universalis, had higher clonality and more expanded CD8+ clones, which suggests antigenic drive. Compared with mice, TCR sequences shared between patients were less clear, possibly partly because of HLA diversity across the patient population.

Trimming costs V 5 bases and J 4 bases, and their ends lie 14 bases apart. The CDR3 measures 14 amino acids from cysteine to phenylalanine. Here the CDR3 DNA is all that survives: 42 bases in frame from base 1. CDR1 SEHNR and CDR2 FQNEAQ are derived from the germline V gene (reference sequence). The time point label of this sample denotes: baseline before oral tofacitinib. From alopecia areata patients, peripheral blood was collected along with lesional scalp punch biopsies. PBMCs were isolated by density centrifugation and stained for CD3, CD4 and CD8, after which CD4+ and CD8+ T cells were sorted on a FACSAria. Points on this clone: Its binding antigen is unknown. Per-base quality was not reported, and no clone a single base away is much larger than it.

The sequence came from a human donor with alopecia areata. The material was CD8+ T cells sorted from blood, obtained at week 0. Rearrangement joined TRBV7-9 to TRBJ1-1, with no confident D gene call. In nucleotides, the sequence is TGTGCCAGCAGCCCTATCACGGGTGGCACTGAAGCTTTCTTT. Translation gives CASSPITGGTEAFF.